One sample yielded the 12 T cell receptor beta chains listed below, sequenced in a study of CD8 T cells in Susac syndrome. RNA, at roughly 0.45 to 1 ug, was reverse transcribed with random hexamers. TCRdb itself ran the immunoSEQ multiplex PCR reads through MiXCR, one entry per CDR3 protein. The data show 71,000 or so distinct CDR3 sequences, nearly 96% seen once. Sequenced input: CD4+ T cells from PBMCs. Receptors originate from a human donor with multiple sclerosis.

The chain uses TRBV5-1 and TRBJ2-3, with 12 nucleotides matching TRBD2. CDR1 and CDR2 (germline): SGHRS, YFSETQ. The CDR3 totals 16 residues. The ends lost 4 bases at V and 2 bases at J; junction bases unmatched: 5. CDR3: CASSLAGGRITDTQYF. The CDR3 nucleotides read TGCGCCAGCAGCCTAGCGGGGGGGCGGATCACAGATACGCAGTATTTT.

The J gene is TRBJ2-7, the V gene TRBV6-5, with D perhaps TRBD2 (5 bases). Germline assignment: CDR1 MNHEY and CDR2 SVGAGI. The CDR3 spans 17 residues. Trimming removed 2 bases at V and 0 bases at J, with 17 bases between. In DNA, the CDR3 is TGTGCCAGCAGTTACGGAGACCCGGGAAGTGTCTCCTACGAGCAGTACTTC. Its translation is CASSYGDPGSVSYEQYF.

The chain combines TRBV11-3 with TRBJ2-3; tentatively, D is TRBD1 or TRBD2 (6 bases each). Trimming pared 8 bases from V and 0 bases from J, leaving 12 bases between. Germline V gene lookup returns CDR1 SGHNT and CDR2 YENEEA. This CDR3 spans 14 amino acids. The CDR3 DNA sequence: TGTGCCAGCGGCCGGGGGCGAAGCACAGATACGCAGTATTTT. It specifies CASGRGRSTDTQYF.

The CDR3 nucleotides read TGTGCCAGCAGGGACAGGTTGAACACCGGGGAGCTGTTTTTT. This sequence encodes CASRDRLNTGELFF. V and J are TRBV25-1 and TRBJ2-2; 7 bases agree with TRBD1. The CDR3 loop spans 14 amino acids. V lost 6 bases, J lost 1 base, and 2 bases stayed unmatched. CDR1 is MGHDK, CDR2 SYGVNS, per germline. Full variable domain (remainder filled in from reference TRBV25-1 and TRBJ2-2): EADIYQTPRYLVIGTGKKITLECSQTMGHDKMYWYQQDPGMELHLIHYSYGVNSTEKGDLSSESTVSRIRTEHFPLTLESARPSHTSQYLCASRDRLNTGELFFGEGSRLTVL.

For the CDR3, the DNA is TGTGCCAGCAGCCAACGCCCAGTCATGAACACTGAAGCTTTCTTT. This codes for CASSQRPVMNTEAFF. The chain carries TRBV3-1 and TRBJ1-1; the D is unclear. V was cut by 2 bases and J by 0 bases, with 10 bases left in between. Germline loops: CDR1 LGHDT, CDR2 YNNKEL (reference sequence). CDR3 length equals 15 residues. The variable domain in full, with the rest retrieved from reference TRBV3-1 and TRBJ1-1, is DTAVSQTPKYLVTQMGNDKSIKCEQNLGHDTMYWYKQDSKKFLKIMFSYNNKELIINETVPNRFSPKSPDKAHLNLHINSLELGDSAVYFCASSQRPVMNTEAFFGQGTRLTVV.

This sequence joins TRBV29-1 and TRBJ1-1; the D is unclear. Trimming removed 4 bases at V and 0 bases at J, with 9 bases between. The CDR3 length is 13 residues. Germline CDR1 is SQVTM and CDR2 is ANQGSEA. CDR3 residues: CSVVQRLNTEAFF. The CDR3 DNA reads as TGCAGCGTTGTGCAGCGTTTGAACACTGAAGCTTTCTTT.

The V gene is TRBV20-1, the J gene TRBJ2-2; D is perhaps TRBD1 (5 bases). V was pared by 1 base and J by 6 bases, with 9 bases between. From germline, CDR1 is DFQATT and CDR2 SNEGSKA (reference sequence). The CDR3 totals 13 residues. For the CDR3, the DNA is TGCAGTGCTAGAGTCGACAGAGCCGGGGAGCTGTTTTTT. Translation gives CSARVDRAGELFF.

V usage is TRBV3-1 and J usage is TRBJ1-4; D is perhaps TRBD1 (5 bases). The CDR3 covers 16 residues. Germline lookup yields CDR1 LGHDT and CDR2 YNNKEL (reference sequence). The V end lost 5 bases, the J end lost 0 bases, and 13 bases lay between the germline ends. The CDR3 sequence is CASSSNRRSTNEKLFF. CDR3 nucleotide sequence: TGTGCCAGCAGCAGCAACAGGCGATCAACTAATGAAAAACTGTTTTTT.

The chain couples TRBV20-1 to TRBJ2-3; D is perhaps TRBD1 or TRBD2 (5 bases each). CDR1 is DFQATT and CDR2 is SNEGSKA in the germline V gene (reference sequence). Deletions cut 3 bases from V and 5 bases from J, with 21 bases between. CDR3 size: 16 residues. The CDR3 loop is CSARSGTTPGRDTQYF. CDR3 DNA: TGCAGTGCTAGGTCTGGAACAACTCCGGGGCGAGATACGCAGTATTTT.

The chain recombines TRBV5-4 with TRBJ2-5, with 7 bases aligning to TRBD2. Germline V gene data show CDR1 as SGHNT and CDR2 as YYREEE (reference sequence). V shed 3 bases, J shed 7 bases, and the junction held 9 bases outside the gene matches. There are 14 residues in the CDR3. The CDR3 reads CASSWGGSEATQYF. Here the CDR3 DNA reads TGTGCCAGCAGCTGGGGCGGGAGCGAGGCGACCCAGTACTTC.

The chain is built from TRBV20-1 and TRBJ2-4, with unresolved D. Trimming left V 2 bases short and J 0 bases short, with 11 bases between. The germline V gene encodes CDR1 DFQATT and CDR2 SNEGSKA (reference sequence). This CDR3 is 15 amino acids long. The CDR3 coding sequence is TGCAGTGCTAGATCCCCAGTCGTAGCCAAAAACATTCAGTACTTC. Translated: CSARSPVVAKNIQYF.

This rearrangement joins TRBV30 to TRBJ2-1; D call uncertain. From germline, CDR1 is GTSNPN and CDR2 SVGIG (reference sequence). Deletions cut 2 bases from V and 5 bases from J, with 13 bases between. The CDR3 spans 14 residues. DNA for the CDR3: TGTGCCTGGAGTCCCGGCGGCGCAGACAATGAGCAGTTCTTC. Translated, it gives CAWSPGGADNEQFF.